This T cell receptor (beta chain) was profiled in a study of blood T cells in healthy people across ages. Study outcomes and limitations: It was held that diversity estimates obtained from one million T cells represented underestimates.

A second PCR of about 7 to 12 cycles used a sample-barcoded 5' primer and a J-beta primer mix. Via MiXCR, TCRdb re-called the 5' RACE reads, giving one row per CDR3 protein. Here the sample spans about 840,000 distinct CDR3 sequences, about 29% being singletons. Aged roughly 6 to 100, donors were systemically healthy Caucasians from Russia. This clonotype was picked up one time. Its antigen is as yet unknown. The junction departs from germline at one end; a sequencing error may be responsible. Germline CDR1 is SGHTA and CDR2 is FQGNSA. This CDR3 spans 14 amino acids. The sample was also linked to a second study, of T cells of mothers and their children. That study adds: Five or six children, together with their three healthy Caucasian mothers, made up the donors.

V is TRBV7-2 and J is TRBJ2-1; possibly TRBD2 for D (6 bases). This TCR came from a woman in her forties in good health. The specimen sequenced was blood. CDR3 residues: CANSLQLAYNEQFF. The DNA of the CDR3 is TGTGCCAACAGCTTACAACTAGCTTACAATGAGCAGTTCTTC.